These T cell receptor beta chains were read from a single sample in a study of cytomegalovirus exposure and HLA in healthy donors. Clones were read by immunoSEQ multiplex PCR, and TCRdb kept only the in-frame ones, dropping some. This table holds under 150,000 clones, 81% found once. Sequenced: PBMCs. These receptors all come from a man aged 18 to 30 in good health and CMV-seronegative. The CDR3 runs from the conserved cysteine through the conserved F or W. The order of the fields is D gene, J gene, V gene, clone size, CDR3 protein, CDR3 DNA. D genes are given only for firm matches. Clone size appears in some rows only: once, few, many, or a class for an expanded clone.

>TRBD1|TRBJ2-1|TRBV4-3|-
CASSQGTGDNNEQFF
TGCGCCAGCAGCCAAGGGACAGGGGACAACAATGAGCAGTTCTTC
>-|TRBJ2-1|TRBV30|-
CAWRSGGSGEQFF
TGTGCCTGGAGGAGTGGGGGGTCCGGTGAGCAGTTCTTC
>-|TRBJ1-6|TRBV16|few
CASSQSEESSYNSPLHF
TGTGCCAGCAGCCAATCGGAGGAAAGCTCCTATAATTCACCCCTCCACTTT
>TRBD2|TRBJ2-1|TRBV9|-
CASSVGGTVEQFF
TGTGCCAGCAGCGTCGGGGGGACGGTTGAGCAGTTCTTC
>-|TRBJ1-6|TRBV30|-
CAWSAQGFENSPLHF
TGTGCCTGGAGTGCACAGGGTTTTGAGAATTCACCCCTCCACTTT
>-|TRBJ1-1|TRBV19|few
CASSSTGRTEAFF
TGTGCCAGTAGCTCGACCGGGAGGACTGAAGCTTTCTTT
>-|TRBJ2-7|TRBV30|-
CAWQVSNEQYF
TGTGCCTGGCAGGTTTCCAACGAGCAGTACTTC
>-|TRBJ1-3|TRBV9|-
CASSVFQGGNTIYF
TGTGCCAGCAGCGTATTTCAGGGGGGAAACACCATATATTTT
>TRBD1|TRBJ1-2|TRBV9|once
CASQGRGPNNYGYTF
TGTGCCAGTCAGGGTAGGGGGCCCAATAACTATGGCTACACCTTC
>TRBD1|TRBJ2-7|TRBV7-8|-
CASSKLTGGYEQYF
TGTGCCAGCAGCAAACTGACAGGGGGCTACGAGCAGTACTTC
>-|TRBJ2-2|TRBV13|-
CASSLSGVAGELFF
TGTGCCAGCAGCTTATCGGGGGTGGCCGGGGAGCTGTTTTTT
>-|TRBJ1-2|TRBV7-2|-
CASSLGQFRDSGYTF
TGTGCCAGCAGCTTAGGGCAGTTCAGGGATAGTGGCTACACCTTC
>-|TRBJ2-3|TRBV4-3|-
CASSQEPPPGSTDTQYF
TGCGCCAGCAGCCAGGAACCCCCTCCCGGGTCCACAGATACGCAGTATTTT
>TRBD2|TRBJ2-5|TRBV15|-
CATSRDPGGETQYF
TGTGCCACCAGCAGAGATCCCGGGGGGGAGACCCAGTACTTC
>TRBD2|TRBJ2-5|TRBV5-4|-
CASSLLAGGEETQYF
TGTGCCAGCAGCTTGCTAGCGGGGGGGGAAGAGACCCAGTACTTC
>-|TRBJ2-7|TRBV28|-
CASSRLLVFQDEQYF
TGTGCCAGCAGTCGGCTACTAGTTTTCCAGGACGAGCAGTACTTC